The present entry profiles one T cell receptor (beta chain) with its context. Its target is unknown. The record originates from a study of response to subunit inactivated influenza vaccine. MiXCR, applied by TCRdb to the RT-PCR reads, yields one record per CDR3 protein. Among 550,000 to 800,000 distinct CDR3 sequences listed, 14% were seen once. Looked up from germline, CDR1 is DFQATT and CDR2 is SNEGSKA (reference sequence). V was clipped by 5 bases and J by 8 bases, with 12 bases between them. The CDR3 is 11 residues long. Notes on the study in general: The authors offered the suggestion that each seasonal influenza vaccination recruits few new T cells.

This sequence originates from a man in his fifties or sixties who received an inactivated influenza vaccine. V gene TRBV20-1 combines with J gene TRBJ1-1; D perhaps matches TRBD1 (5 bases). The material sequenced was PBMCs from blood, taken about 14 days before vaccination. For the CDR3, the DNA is TGCAGTGCTTTGGGGCCCCCGGAAGCTTTCTTT. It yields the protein CSALGPPEAFF.